This entry describes one TCR beta chain. What it binds is not known. The CDR3 is 14 residues long. J was trimmed by 2 bases and V by 4 bases; bases with no gene match: 4. Germline CDR1 reads SGHNT; CDR2 reads YYREEE (reference sequence). The entry originates in a study of PD-L1 blockade in urothelial cancer. Study in general: Blood drawn 3 weeks (second dose) and 6 weeks after treatment start was analyzed.

Study-wide results and limits: Below-median pretreatment blood TCR clonality was a predictor of better survival.

Time point noted: pretreatment peripheral blood. Using immunoSEQ multiplex PCR, the repertoire was profiled, and TCRdb retains in-frame clones only, with some absent. The sample records about 45,000 clones, approximately 90% being singletons. The receptor comes from a donor at least 40 years old with urothelial cancer. The material was PBMCs, obtained around atezolizumab (anti-PD-L1) treatment. The V call is TRBV5-4, the J call TRBJ2-3, with 7 bases that match TRBD1. The CDR3 spells CASSPGGITDTQYF. In nucleotides, the CDR3 is TGTGCCAGCAGCCCAGGGGGAATCACAGATACGCAGTATTTT.